Shown below are 14 T cell receptor beta chains from a single sample sequenced in a study of shared clonotypes between healthy human individuals (dated by TCRdb to about 2020). To prepare the library, the immunoSEQ multiplex PCR assay was applied. The immuneACCESS repertoire file appears here via TCRdb, limited to in-frame rearrangements. These files lack a portion of the clones; in checked studies, under half of the deficit traces to unresolved V genes, and the cause of the others is not known. The sample has approximately 2.5 million clones on record, over 85% of them singletons. The ten largest clonotypes hold around 0.37% of the sample. Input material: naive CD4+ T cells from PBMCs. What the cell subset or site label conveys for this sample: CD45RA+ positively selected. The source of these receptors is a man between 18 and 29 years old in good health. Some clones in this sample may be carry-over from other donors' samples.

This chain joins TRBV6-5 and TRBJ1-1, with TRBD1 as a possible D gene (6 bases). V gave up 5 bases and J gave up 1 base, with 11 bases separating them. Germline V lookup: CDR1 MNHEY, CDR2 SVGAGI. The CDR3 runs 14 residues. Here the CDR3 DNA reads TGTGCCAGCAGTCCGGGACACCCGAACACTGAAGCTTTCTTT. Translation: CASSPGHPNTEAFF.

J is TRBJ2-1 and V is TRBV29-1; 8 bases map to TRBD2. This CDR3 is built from 12 residues. Unmatched junction bases numbered 7, after V lost 6 bases and J lost 9 bases. Germline V gene lookup returns CDR1 SQVTM and CDR2 ANQGSEA. As DNA, the CDR3 is TGCAGCGTGAGGACTAGCTTCGGTGAGCAGTTCTTC. Translation: CSVRTSFGEQFF.

V and J are TRBV6-4 and TRBJ2-4; 9 positions agree with TRBD2. This CDR3 has 16 amino acids. After removal of 6 bases from V and 1 base from J, the junction contained 7 bases not matched to a gene. Germline V CDR1 and CDR2: MRHNA, SNTAGT. Here the CDR3 DNA reads TGTGCCAGCAGGCCTAGCGGGACGACGGCCAAAAACATTCAGTACTTC. Translated, it gives CASRPSGTTAKNIQYF.

The chain carries TRBV25-1 and TRBJ1-4; no reliable D call. With 0 bases removed from V and 10 bases from J, the gap between germline ends came to 3 bases. The CDR3 has 11 residues. Germline V gives CDR1 MGHDK, CDR2 SYGVNS. In DNA, the CDR3 is TGTGCCAGCAGTGAATATGGAAAACTGTTTTTT. Translation: CASSEYGKLFF.

The chain carries TRBV5-4 and TRBJ2-4; TRBD2 might be the D (5 bases). V was shortened by 2 bases and J by 1 base, with 10 bases between the two germline ends. This CDR3 has 15 residues. Germline assignment: CDR1 SGHNT and CDR2 YYREEE (reference sequence). The CDR3 sequence is CASSLTTGAKNIQYF. CDR3 nucleotide sequence: TGTGCCAGCAGCTTAACAACGGGGGCCAAAAACATTCAGTACTTC.

This sequence joins TRBV5-4 and TRBJ2-5, with TRBD2 matching 12 bases. The germline gives CDR1 SGHNT, CDR2 YYREEE (reference sequence). Trimming at V came to 4 bases and at J to 2 bases, leaving 12 bases not matched to a gene. This CDR3 is built from 18 residues. CDR3 residues: CASSPRSGLAGYQETQYF. CDR3 coding DNA: TGTGCCAGCAGCCCGCGATCGGGACTAGCGGGCTATCAAGAGACCCAGTACTTC.

The CDR3 coding sequence is TGTGCCAGCAGCCCTAGAGGGGGCTACGAGCAGTACTTC. Translation: CASSPRGGYEQYF. The chain recombines TRBV11-3 with TRBJ2-7; possible D gene TRBD1, 6 bases. There are 13 residues in the CDR3. From germline, CDR1 is SGHNT and CDR2 YENEEA. V lost 5 bases and J 3 bases, leaving 11 bases between the germline ends.

This clone appeared once. This chain uses TRBV5-4 with TRBJ2-5, with D possibly being TRBD1 (6 bases). Germline assignment: CDR1 SGHNT and CDR2 YYREEE (reference sequence). The ends were cut back, 4 bases at V and 4 bases at J, with 11 bases in the middle. The CDR3 is 13 amino acids. In DNA form, the CDR3 reads TGTGCCAGCAGCCAGGGGAGCCTAGAGACCCAGTACTTC. Translated: CASSQGSLETQYF.

This chain links TRBV25-1 with TRBJ2-1, with 9 bases matching TRBD2. V lost 5 bases to trimming and J lost 8 bases; unmatched junction nucleotides: 10. This CDR3 has 15 amino acids. CDR1 and CDR2 (germline): MGHDK, SYGVNS. The CDR3 is CASSKTSGSGDEQFF. Here the CDR3 DNA reads TGTGCCAGCAGTAAGACTAGCGGATCGGGGGATGAGCAGTTCTTC.

The gene calls are TRBV18 and TRBJ2-7, with D tentatively TRBD2 (6 bases). With 3 bases removed from V and 3 bases from J, the gap between germline ends came to 15 bases. The CDR3 is made up of 15 amino acids. CDR1 and CDR2 (germline): KGHSH, LQKENI. The chain's CDR3 is CASSPPAGYDYEQYF. CDR3 DNA sequence: TGTGCCAGCTCACCCCCCGCGGGGTATGACTACGAGCAGTACTTC. The variable domain in full, completed from reference TRBV18 and TRBJ2-7, reads NAGVMQNPRHLVRRRGQEARLRCSPMKGHSHVYWYRQLPEEGLKFMVYLQKENIIDESGMPKERFSAEFPKEGPSILRIQQVVRGDSAAYFCASSPPAGYDYEQYFGPGTRLTVT.

The J gene is TRBJ2-1, the V gene TRBV4-2, with 10 bases identical to TRBD2. The V and J ends lost 3 bases and 7 bases, in that order; junction bases with no gene match: 9. The length of the CDR3 is 16 residues. Germline CDR1 LGHNA, CDR2 YNFKEQ. The CDR3 loop reads CASSQRAGGYPNEQFF. As DNA, the CDR3 is TGTGCCAGCAGCCAGAGAGCGGGAGGGTACCCAAATGAGCAGTTCTTC.

The chain carries TRBV18 and TRBJ2-7; D not certain. The CDR3 spans 12 residues. Germline-derived CDR1 and CDR2 are KGHSH and LQKENI. V lost 3 bases to trimming and J lost 6 bases, with 9 bases between them. The CDR3 DNA sequence: TGTGCCAGCTCACCCACGGCCGGCGAGCAGTACTTC. This sequence encodes CASSPTAGEQYF.

This chain links TRBV30 with TRBJ2-1, with 7 nucleotides matching TRBD2. The germline CDR1 and CDR2 sequences are GTSNPN and SVGIG (reference sequence). Trimming cost V 0 bases and J 8 bases; bases outside gene matches: 4. The CDR3 runs to 13 residues. CDR3 DNA: TGTGCCTGGAGTGTACAAGCGGGACATGAGCAGTTCTTC. Translation gives CAWSVQAGHEQFF.

This rearrangement joins TRBV14 to TRBJ2-7; D unclear. The CDR3 totals 11 residues. The V gene lost 5 bases and the J gene lost 2 bases, with 4 bases spanning the gap. The V gene's germline CDR1 is SGHDN and CDR2 FVKESK. DNA of the CDR3: TGTGCCAGCAGCGAACCCTACGAGCAGTACTTC. This translates into CASSEPYEQYF.